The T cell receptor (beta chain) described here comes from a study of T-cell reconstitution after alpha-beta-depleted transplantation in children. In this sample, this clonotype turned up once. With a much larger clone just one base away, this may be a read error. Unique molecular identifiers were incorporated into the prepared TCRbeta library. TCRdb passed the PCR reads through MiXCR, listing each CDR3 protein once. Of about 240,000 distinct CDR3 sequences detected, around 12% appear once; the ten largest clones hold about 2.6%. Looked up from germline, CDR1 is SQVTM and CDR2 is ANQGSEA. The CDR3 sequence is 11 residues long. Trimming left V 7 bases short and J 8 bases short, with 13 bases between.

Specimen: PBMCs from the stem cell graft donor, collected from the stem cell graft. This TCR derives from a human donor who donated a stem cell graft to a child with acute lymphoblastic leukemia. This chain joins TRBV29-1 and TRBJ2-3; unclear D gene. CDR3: CSAVLARTQYF. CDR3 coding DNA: TGCAGCGCTGTGTTGGCCCGTACGCAGTATTTT.